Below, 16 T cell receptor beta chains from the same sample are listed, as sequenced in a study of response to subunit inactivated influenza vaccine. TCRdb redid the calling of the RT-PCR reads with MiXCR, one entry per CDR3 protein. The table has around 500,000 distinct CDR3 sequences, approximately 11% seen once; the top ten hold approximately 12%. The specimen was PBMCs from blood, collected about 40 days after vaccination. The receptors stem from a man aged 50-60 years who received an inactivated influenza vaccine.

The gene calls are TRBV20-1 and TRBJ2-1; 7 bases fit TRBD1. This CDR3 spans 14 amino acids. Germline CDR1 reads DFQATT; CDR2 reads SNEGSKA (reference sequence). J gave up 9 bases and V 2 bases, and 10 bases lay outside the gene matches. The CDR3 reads CSARRGRFGGEQFF. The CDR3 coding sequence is TGCAGTGCTAGAAGGGGGCGATTTGGTGGTGAGCAGTTCTTC.

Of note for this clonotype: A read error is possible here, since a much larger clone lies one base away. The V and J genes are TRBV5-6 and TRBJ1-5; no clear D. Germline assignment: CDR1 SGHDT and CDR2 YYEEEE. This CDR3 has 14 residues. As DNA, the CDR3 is TGTGACAGCAGCTTGCATGGGCGCAATCAGCCCCAGCATTTT. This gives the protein CDSSLHGRNQPQHF.

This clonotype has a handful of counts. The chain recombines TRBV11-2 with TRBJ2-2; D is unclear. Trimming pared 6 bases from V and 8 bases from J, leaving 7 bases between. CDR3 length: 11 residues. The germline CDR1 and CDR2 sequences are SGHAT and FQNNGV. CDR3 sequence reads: CASRIGGELFF. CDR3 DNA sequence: TGTGCCAGCAGGATTGGTGGGGAGCTGTTTTTT.

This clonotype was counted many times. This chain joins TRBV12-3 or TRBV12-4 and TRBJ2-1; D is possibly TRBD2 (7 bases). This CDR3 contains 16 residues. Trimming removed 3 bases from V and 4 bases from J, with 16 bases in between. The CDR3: CASSFSGGGHYNEQFF. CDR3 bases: TGTGCCAGCAGTTTTAGTGGCGGGGGCCATTACAATGAGCAGTTCTTC.

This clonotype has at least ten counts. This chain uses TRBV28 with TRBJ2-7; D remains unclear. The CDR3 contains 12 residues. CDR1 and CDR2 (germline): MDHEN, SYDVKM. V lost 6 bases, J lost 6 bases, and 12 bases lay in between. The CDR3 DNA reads TGTGCCAGCAGCCCTCATCCGGCCGAGCAGTACTTC. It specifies CASSPHPAEQYF.

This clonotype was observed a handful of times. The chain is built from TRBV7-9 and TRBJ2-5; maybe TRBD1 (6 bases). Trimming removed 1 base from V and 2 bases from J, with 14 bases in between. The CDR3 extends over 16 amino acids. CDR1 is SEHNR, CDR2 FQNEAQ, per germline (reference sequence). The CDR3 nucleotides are TGTGCCAGCAGCTTAGGCGACAGGTGGACGCAAGAGACCCAGTACTTC. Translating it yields CASSLGDRWTQETQYF.

The CDR3 DNA follows: TGTGCCAGCAGCCAATTGGAGCGGGAGGCTGGGGGCAATGAGCAGTTCTTC. This encodes CASSQLEREAGGNEQFF. The chain has TRBV3-1 and TRBJ2-1, with 9 bases that match TRBD2. Germline V gene sequence: CDR1 LGHDT, CDR2 YNNKEL (reference sequence). The V segment lost 2 bases and the J segment 6 bases; nucleotides outside the gene matches: 11. The CDR3 extends over 17 amino acids.

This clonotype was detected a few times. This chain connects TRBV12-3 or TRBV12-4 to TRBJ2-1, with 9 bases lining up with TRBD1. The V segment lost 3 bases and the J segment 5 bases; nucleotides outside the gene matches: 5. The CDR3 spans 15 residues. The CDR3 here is CASSFGQGTHNEQFF. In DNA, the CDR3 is TGTGCCAGCAGTTTCGGACAGGGGACCCACAATGAGCAGTTCTTC.

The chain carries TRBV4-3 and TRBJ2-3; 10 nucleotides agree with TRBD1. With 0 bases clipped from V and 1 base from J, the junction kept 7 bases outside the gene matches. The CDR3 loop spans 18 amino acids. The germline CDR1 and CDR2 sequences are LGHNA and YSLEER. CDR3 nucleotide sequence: TGCGCCAGCAGCCAAGATCCTTCGGGGACAGGGGGCACAGATACGCAGTATTTT. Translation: CASSQDPSGTGGTDTQYF.

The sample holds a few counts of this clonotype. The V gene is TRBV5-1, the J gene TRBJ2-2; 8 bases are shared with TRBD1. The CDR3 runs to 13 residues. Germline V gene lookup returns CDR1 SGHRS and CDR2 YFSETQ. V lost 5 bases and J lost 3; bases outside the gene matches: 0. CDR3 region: CASRQGDTGELFF. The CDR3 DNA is TGCGCCAGCAGACAGGGGGACACCGGGGAGCTGTTTTTT. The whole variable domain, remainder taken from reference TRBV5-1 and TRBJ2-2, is KAGVTQTPRYLIKTRGQQVTLSCSPISGHRSVSWYQQTPGQGLQFLFEYFSETQRNKGNFPGRFSGRQFSNSRSEMNVSTLELGDSALYLCASRQGDTGELFFGEGSRLTVL.

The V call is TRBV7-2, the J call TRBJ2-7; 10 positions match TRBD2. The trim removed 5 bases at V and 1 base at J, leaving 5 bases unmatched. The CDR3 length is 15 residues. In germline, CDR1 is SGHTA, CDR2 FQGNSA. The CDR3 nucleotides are TGTGCCAGCAGCCCCGGGACTAGCGTTTCCTACGAGCAGTACTTC. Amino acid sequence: CASSPGTSVSYEQYF.

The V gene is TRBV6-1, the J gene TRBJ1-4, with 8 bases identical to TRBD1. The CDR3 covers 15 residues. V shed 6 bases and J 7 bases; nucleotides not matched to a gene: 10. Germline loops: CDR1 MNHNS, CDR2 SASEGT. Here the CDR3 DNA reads TGTGCCAGCAGAAAGACAGGGGCGGTTTTTGAAAAACTGTTTTTT. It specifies CASRKTGAVFEKLFF.

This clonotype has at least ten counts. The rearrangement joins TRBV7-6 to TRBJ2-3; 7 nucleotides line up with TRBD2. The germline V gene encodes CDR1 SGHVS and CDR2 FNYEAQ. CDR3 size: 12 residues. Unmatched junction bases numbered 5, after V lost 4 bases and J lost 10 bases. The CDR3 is CASSSDGRSQYF. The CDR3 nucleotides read TGTGCCAGCAGCTCAGACGGGAGGTCGCAGTATTTT.

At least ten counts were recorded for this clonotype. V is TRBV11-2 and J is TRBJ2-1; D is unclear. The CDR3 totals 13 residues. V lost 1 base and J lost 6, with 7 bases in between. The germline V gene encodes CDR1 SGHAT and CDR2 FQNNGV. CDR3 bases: TGTGCCAGCAGCTTAGTTCTTTTCAATGAGCAGTTCTTC. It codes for CASSLVLFNEQFF.

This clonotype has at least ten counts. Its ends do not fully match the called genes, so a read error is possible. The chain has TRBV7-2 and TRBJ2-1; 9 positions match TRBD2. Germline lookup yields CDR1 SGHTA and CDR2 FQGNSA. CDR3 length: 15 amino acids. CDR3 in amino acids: CASTLAGEKNNEQFF. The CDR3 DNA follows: TGTGCCAGCACCTTAGCGGGAGAAAAGAACAATGAGCAGTTCTTC.

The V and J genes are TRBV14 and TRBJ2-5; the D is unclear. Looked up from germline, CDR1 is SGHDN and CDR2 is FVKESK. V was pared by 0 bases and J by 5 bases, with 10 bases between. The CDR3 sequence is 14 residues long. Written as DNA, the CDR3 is TGTGCCAGCAGCCAAGACTCCTTCTTGGAGACCCAGTACTTC. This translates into CASSQDSFLETQYF.